This T cell receptor beta chain derives from a study of cytomegalovirus exposure and HLA in healthy donors (dated by TCRdb to about 2017). With respect to the entire study: In an earlier analysis of roughly 590 of the donors, 276 Gb of sequence data and 90 million to 120 million unique TCR beta sequences from about 179 million T cells were reported. Roughly 300 gigabases of sequencing data and tens of millions of unique TCR sequences made up an early release that covered roughly 670 HLA-typed donors. Of the approximately 370 genotyped donors, 65% to 90% were placed in the genetic ancestry cluster associated with self-reported Caucasian donors. The study aimed to test whether cataloging public T cell receptors could reveal signatures of past pathogen exposure. The T cell repertoires of some 670 subjects were profiled by immunosequencing and related to cytomegalovirus serostatus. In addition to the first cohort of several hundred subjects, a separate validation cohort of around 110 different subjects was used. High-throughput TCR immunosequencing, statistical association of individual TCRs with disease status, and machine learning were combined to predict cytomegalovirus infection status. To study patterns of TCR occurrence, a later analysis re-analyzed previously published TCR beta repertoires from several hundred donors and added high-resolution HLA genotyping. The later analysis used no new phenotypic data to find candidate immune exposures, relying instead on TCR beta sequences and their occurrence across donors. To decide whether each TCR beta V gene segment behaved as functional or pseudogenic, an earlier analysis of 587 of the donors relied on high-throughput TCR beta sequencing. Donor age, sex, ethnicity and CMV serostatus were collected together with the repertoire data. In a later genetic analysis, genome-wide SNP genotypes for about three fifths of the roughly 670 donors were used, and that subset was treated as a discovery cohort. Every discovery cohort repertoire had been produced on one sequencing platform. Class I and class II HLA loci were covered by the typing at four-digit resolution. The number of typed donors differed by locus: roughly 629-630 for A, B, C, DRB1 and DQB1; 500 to 550 for DQA1; around 610 for DPA1; and some 470 for DPB1. About 5 DR-DQ haplotypes were handled as single units for association and clustering, since linkage in the cohort was strong. Among 300 to 450 genotyped donors of the cohort, an average of about 240,000 unique TCR beta nucleotide sequences were sequenced per donor, 15% to 20% of them non-productive. What the authors observed across the whole study: A later analysis found that most CMV-associated TCR beta chains appeared HLA-restricted, with HLA associations seemingly driven largely by CMV exposure. Because counts were too low, approximately 15 rarely observed V segments, including chromosome 9 orphons, were excluded from the earlier analysis of several hundred of the donors. The study gave a list of over 150 TCR beta chains associated with cytomegalovirus. Cytomegalovirus status was reported to be diagnosed by the classifier with high specificity and sensitivity in both the original and validation cohorts. A group of highly shared sequence variants was considered likely to be a technical artifact of the sequencing pipeline. A further reported finding was that TCR beta sequences accurately predicted the HLA-A and HLA-B alleles for most subjects in the first cohort. A later genetic analysis reported fewer N-insertions in productive TCRs among donors in an Asian-associated ancestry cluster than the approximately 700-donor mean. A few of the identified cytomegalovirus-associated TCR beta chains were confirmed in vitro to be specific for cytomegalovirus antigens. Linkage disequilibrium might explain the correlated functional status among segregating V segments, but an unknown experimental factor could not be excluded. In a later analysis, about 17,000 TCR beta sequences were associated with specific HLA alleles at a false discovery rate of 0.05. Immune exposure information for the cohort was limited to CMV serostatus. In this cohort, only TCR beta chains were sequenced, and detectable features were limited by the absence of alpha or paired-chain data. According to a later analysis, parvovirus B19, influenza, CMV and Epstein-Barr virus appeared linked to several top co-occurrence clusters. Most TCR sequences were seen in very few donors, while some public TCRs were found in many individuals. A later genetic analysis associated a missense DCLRE1C variant with V-gene and J-gene trimming of TCR beta chains, and an independent cohort replicated the association. When HLA alleles, especially DR and DQ, strongly co-occurred, attributing TCR associations to individual alleles was difficult. In a later analysis, TCR association rates were found to vary across HLA loci, with the most associated TCRs seen for DRB1 alleles and the fewest for HLA-C alleles. The authors suggested that the approach could potentially be generalized to other disease states and immunological phenotypes. Sequencing depth was assumed to be roughly uniform across donors in the presence/absence analyses, though that assumption may not hold. Because some donors lacked HLA typing at each locus, the association tests relied only on the typed subset. In an earlier analysis of under 600 of the donors, most TCR beta V segments were observed in productive rearrangements about 90% or about 30% of the time, broadly matching IMGT annotations. Compared with equally common non-associated chains, HLA-associated TCR beta chains in a later analysis were more clonally expanded and had lower generation probabilities.

Note on this clone: This clone's antigen is unknown. The input lacks base qualities; no much larger clone sits a single base away.

The cohort consisted of 666 healthy bone marrow donors. At the time of sampling, all cohort members were nominally healthy, though unrecorded immune exposures were likely present. The donor was CMV seronegative and belonged to the group of roughly 330 seronegative cohort members. A peripheral blood sample was provided by each donor, and peripheral blood mononuclear cells were used for TCR beta sequencing. Genomic DNA extraction from the blood cell samples was performed with the Qiagen DNeasy Blood Extraction Kit. Receptor amplification or capture employed the immunoSEQ multiplex PCR assay. For the multiplex PCR, a mixture combining 60 forward primers for TCR Vbeta segments and 13 reverse primers for TCR Jbeta segments was used. The CDR3 region of rearranged TCR beta genes was amplified from genomic DNA by a multiplex PCR assay. Amplified TCR beta libraries were sequenced as 87-base-pair reads on the Illumina HiSeq System. In the paper's pipeline: A later analysis tallied some 79 million unique TCR beta chains across the 650 to 750 repertoires, and approximately 12 million of those chains were shared by two or more donors. To remove PCR and sequencing errors, raw reads were error-corrected and collapsed into unique sequences using a nearest-neighbor algorithm that merged closely related sequences. To assign V, D and J gene segments, CDR3 sequences were aligned to IMGT reference sequences. For a sequence to be retained, at least a six-nucleotide match to both a V gene segment and a J gene segment was required. A rearrangement was called productive if the CDR3 had no stop codons and remained in frame with V and J, and every other rearrangement was called non-productive. CDR3 was defined by IMGT convention, running from the second conserved V-encoded cysteine to the conserved J-encoded phenylalanine. Sequences without an unambiguous match to a single V gene segment were excluded from the earlier analysis of 500 to 700 of the donors. In an earlier analysis of a few hundred of the donors, V segments were called functional above 56.7% productive rearrangements and were called segregating when the between-donor standard deviation exceeded 5%. To diagnose cytomegalovirus status from the catalog of TCR beta chain sequences, a statistical classification framework was built. In a later analysis, V and J genes were assigned by comparing TCR nucleotide sequences against IMGT/GENE-DB human TR gene sequences. In a later analysis, CDR3 sequences and most-parsimonious VDJ recombination scenarios were assigned using the TCRdist pipeline. In a later analysis, every TCR beta chain was defined by the combination of its CDR3 amino acid sequence and its V-gene family, and reads without a unique V-gene family were dropped. In a later analysis, several hundred highly shared, low-generation-probability nucleotide sequences were removed to address suspected cross-contamination and a sequencing artifact. In a later analysis, a clonal expansion index for each public chain was calculated from normalized within-repertoire ranks of inferred template counts. A later analysis computed generation probabilities with a VDJ recombination model fitted to out-of-frame rearrangements, and checked the results against IGoR. Hypergeometric tests were used in a later analysis to score TCR-TCR, TCR-HLA and TCR-CMV co-occurrence, with a repertoire-size bias correction applied to the TCR pairs. A later analysis estimated false discovery rates by permuting HLA or CMV assignments 20 times. In a later analysis, co-occurring TCRs were grouped using DBSCAN, and TCRdist sequence similarity was added for clustering within HLA-allele-positive subsets. Co-occurrence clustering excluded repertoires with fewer than 30,000 or more than 120,000 public chains, plus five with anomalous nucleotide sharing. This is the immuneACCESS table as TCRdb keeps it, with only in-frame sequences that have V and J called. A part of the clones is gone; compared with another copy, unresolved V genes explain less than half, and the rest is unexplained. The V and J calls and clone size were taken over from that table, and D and trimming were inferred from the DNA. The sample data list roughly 180,000 clones, and 84% of these were observed just once. 1% of the sample lies in the top ten.

The specimen was PBMCs. This receptor was obtained from a man aged 30-40 years in good health and CMV-seronegative.

The nucleotides read TGCGCCAGCAGCTTTACAGGGGACACCTACAATGAGCAGTTCTTC. It encodes CASSFTGDTYNEQFF. Recombination connected TRBV5-1 to TRBJ2-1; 7 bases in between match TRBD1. As encoded in the germline V gene, CDR1 is SGHRS while CDR2 is YFSETQ. From cysteine to phenylalanine, the CDR3 is 15 amino acids long. The kept DNA is CDR3 alone, 45 bases in frame from the first base. Compared with germline, V lacks 2 bases and J lacks 2 bases; bases without a gene match: 4. Extended through the reference TRBV5-1 and TRBJ2-1 proteins, this CDR3 yields the full variable domain: KAGVTQTPRYLIKTRGQQVTLSCSPISGHRSVSWYQQTPGQGLQFLFEYFSETQRNKGNFPGRFSGRQFSNSRSEMNVSTLELGDSALYLCASSFTGDTYNEQFFGPGTRLTVL.